The present entry profiles one TCR beta chain with its context. Its specificity is unknown. The record originates from a study of Ad26.COV2.S vaccination and SARS-CoV-2 variants. Study context: Once, or twice with 56 days between doses, Ad26.COV2.S was given intramuscularly.

Looked up from germline, CDR1 is SGHNT and CDR2 is YYREEE (reference sequence). V gave up 4 bases and J gave up 1 base, with 12 bases separating them. The CDR3 is made up of 14 amino acids. Study-level findings and limits: After vaccination, substantial breadth of spike-specific CD8+ and CD4+ responses was reported. The TCR-based breadth and depth measures might underestimate overall T cell responses.

As for treatment: some 20 received Ad26.COV2.S at low or high dose, single or two shots; roughly five received placebo; per-sample allocation not given. All samples were drawn on day 63, counting from the first vaccine or placebo injection. Produced via immunoSEQ multiplex PCR; TCRdb's table is partial and in-frame only. The repertoire includes 300,000 to 400,000 clones, roughly 90% of them detected once, and around 6.6% sits in the top ten. The clonotype was recovered from a person aged 18 to 65 who received the Ad26.COV2.S COVID-19 vaccine or a placebo. Material: peripheral blood, obtained in a trial of Ad26.COV2.S vaccine versus placebo. The chain uses TRBV5-4 and TRBJ2-7; no firm D call. The CDR3 DNA sequence: TGTGCCAGCAGCCCAAGGACCGAGTCCTACGAGCAGTACTTC. This translates into CASSPRTESYEQYF.